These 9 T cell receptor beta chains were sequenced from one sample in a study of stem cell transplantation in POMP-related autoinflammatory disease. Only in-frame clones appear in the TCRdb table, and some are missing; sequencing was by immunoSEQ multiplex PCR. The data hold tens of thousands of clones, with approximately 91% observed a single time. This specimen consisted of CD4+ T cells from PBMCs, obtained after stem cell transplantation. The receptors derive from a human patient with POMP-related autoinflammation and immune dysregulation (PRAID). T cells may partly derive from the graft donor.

CDR3 in amino acids: CASRPTGIFVPLHF. In DNA form, the CDR3 reads TGTGCCAGCAGACCAACAGGGATTTTCGTACCCCTCCACTTT. The V call is TRBV28, the J call TRBJ1-6; D might be TRBD1 (6 bases). V lost 6 bases to trimming and J lost 12 bases, with 18 bases between them. CDR1 is MDHEN and CDR2 is SYDVKM in the germline V gene. The CDR3 is 14 amino acids.

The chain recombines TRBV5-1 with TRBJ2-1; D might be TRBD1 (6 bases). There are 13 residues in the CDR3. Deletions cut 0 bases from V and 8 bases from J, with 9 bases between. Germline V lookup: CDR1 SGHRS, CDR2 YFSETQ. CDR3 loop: CASSLAWGHEQFF. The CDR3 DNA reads TGCGCCAGCAGCTTGGCGTGGGGGCATGAGCAGTTCTTC.

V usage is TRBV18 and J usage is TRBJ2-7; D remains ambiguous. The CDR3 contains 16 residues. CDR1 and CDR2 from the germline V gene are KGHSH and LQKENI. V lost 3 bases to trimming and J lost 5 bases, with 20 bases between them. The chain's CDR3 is CASSPLLPQAGDEQYF. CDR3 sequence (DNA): TGTGCCAGCTCACCGCTACTCCCTCAAGCTGGGGACGAGCAGTACTTC.

CDR3 loop: CASSLFTGQGTSGANVLTF. CDR3 bases: TGTGCCAGCAGCTTGTTTACGGGACAGGGGACTTCTGGGGCCAACGTCCTGACTTTC. The chain has TRBV5-4 and TRBJ2-6; 10 bases line up with TRBD1. This CDR3 spans 19 amino acids. Trimming removed 1 base from V and 1 base from J; junction bases left unmatched: 8. From germline, CDR1 is SGHNT and CDR2 YYREEE (reference sequence).

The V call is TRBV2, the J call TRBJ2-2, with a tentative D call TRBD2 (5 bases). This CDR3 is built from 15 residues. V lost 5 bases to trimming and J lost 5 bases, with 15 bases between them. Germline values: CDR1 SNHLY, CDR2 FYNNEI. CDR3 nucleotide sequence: TGTGCCAGCAGTTCTACGCGCGGCGGGACCGGGGAGCTGTTTTTT. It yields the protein CASSSTRGGTGELFF.

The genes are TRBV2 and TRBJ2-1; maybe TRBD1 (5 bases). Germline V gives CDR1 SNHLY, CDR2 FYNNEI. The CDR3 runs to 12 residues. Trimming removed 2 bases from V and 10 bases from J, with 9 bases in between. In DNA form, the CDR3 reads TGTGCCAGCAGTGAAAGACAGACAGAGCAGTTCTTC. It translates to CASSERQTEQFF.

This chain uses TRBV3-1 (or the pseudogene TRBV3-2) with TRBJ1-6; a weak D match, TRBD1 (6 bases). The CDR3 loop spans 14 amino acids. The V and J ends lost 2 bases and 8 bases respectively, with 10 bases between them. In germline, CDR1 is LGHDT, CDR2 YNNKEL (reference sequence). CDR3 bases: TGTGCCAGCAGCCAACAGGGGACTCATTCACCCCTCCACTTT. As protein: CASSQQGTHSPLHF.

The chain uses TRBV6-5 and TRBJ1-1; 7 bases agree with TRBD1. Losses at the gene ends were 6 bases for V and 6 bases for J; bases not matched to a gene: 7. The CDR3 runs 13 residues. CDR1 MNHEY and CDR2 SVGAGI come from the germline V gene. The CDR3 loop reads CASSTGQVAEAFF. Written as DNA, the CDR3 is TGTGCCAGCAGCACCGGACAGGTGGCTGAAGCTTTCTTT.

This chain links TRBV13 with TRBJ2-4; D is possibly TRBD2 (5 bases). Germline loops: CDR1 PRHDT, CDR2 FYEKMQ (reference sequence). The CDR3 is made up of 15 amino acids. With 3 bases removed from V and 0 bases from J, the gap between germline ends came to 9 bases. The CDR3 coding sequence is TGTGCCAGCAGCTTTGGTCGGGGAGCCAAAAACATTCAGTACTTC. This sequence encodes CASSFGRGAKNIQYF.